This TCR beta chain was retrieved from a study of blood T cell repertoires in COVID-19. Study context: Sources were T cells, B-cell-depleted T cells, or PBMCs; the material itself was cDNA or gDNA.

The Seattle patients joined while their infection was active and were tracked longitudinally afterward. Original methodology: Reference gene primer amplification yielded estimated nucleated cell counts. Generated by immunoSEQ multiplex PCR, the TCRdb table keeps only in-frame clones and is missing some. V and J calls and clone size are given by that table; D and trimming were obtained from the DNA. The repertoire has 300,000 to 400,000 clones, under 90% of them found once; the top ten carry 2.9%. The CDR3 is made up of 17 amino acids. The germline V gene has CDR1 MNHEY and CDR2 SMNVEV (reference sequence). With 2 bases clipped from V and 2 bases from J, the junction kept 6 bases outside the gene matches.

V is TRBV27 and J is TRBJ2-2; 9 bases align to TRBD2. The source is a woman between 25 and 40 years old with COVID-19, enrolled during active disease. Sample: peripheral blood. CDR3 amino acids: CASSLPAGGPNTGELFF. The DNA of the CDR3 is TGTGCCAGCAGTTTACCAGCGGGAGGCCCAAACACCGGGGAGCTGTTTTTT.